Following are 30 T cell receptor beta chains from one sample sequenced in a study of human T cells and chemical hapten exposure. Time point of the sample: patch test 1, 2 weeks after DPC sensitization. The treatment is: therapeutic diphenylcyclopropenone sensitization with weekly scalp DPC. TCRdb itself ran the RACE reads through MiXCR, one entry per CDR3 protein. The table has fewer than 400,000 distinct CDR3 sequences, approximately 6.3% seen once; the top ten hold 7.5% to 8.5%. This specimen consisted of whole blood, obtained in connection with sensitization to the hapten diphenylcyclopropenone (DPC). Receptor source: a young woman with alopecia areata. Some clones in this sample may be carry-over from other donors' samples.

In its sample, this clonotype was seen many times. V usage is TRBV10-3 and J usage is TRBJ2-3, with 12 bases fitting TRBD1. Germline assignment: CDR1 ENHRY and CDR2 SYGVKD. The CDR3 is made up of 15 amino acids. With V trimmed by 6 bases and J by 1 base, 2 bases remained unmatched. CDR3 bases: TGTGCCATCAGGGGACAGGGGGCTGGCACAGATACGCAGTATTTT. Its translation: CAIRGQGAGTDTQYF.

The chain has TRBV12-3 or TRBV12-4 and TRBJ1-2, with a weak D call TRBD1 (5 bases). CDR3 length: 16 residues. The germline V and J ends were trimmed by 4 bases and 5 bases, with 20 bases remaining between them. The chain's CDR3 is CASSSQSREGLYGYTF. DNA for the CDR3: TGTGCCAGCAGTTCGCAGTCCAGGGAGGGATTATATGGCTACACCTTC.

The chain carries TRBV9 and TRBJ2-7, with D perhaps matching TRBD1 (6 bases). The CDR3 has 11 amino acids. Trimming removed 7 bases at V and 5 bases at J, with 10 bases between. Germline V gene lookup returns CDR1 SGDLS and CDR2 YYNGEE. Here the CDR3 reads CASGNRDEQYF. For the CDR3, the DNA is TGTGCCAGCGGAAACAGGGACGAGCAGTACTTC.

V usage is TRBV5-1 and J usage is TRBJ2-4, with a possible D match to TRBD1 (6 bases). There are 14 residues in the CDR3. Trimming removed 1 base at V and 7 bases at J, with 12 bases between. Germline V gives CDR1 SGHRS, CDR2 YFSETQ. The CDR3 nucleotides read TGCGCCAGCAGCTTGAACAGGGTCAATAACATTCAGTACTTC. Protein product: CASSLNRVNNIQYF.

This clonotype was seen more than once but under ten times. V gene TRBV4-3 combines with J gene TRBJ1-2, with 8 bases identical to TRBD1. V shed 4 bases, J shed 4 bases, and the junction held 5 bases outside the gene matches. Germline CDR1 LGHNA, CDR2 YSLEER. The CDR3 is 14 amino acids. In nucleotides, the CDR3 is TGCGCCAGCAGCCGGGAACAGGGGGGCTATGGCTACACCTTC. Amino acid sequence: CASSREQGGYGYTF.

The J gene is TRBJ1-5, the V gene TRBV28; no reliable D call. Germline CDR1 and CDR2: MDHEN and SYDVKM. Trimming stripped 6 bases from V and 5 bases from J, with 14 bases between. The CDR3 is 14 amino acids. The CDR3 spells CASRLIPTDQPQHF. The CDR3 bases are TGTGCCAGCAGATTAATACCCACCGATCAGCCCCAGCATTTT.

CDR3 sequence: CASRINPNTEAFF. CDR3 sequence (DNA): TGTGCCAGCAGAATAAACCCGAACACTGAAGCTTTCTTT. V is TRBV6-5 and J is TRBJ1-1; D gene ambiguous. The germline V gene has CDR1 MNHEY and CDR2 SVGAGI. The length of the CDR3 is 13 residues. The V end was cut by 6 bases, the J end by 1 base, with 9 bases between.

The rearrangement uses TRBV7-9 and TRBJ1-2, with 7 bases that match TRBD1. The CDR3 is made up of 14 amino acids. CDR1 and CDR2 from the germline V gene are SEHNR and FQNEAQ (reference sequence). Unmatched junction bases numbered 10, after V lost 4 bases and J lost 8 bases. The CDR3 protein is CASSSPGTVTGYTF. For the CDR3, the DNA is TGTGCCAGCAGCTCTCCAGGGACAGTGACCGGCTACACCTTC.

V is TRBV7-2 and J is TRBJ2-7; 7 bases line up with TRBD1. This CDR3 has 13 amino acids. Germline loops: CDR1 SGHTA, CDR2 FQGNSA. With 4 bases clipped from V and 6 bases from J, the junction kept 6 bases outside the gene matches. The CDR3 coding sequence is TGTGCCAGCAGCTGGGGACAGAGAGGCGAGCAGTACTTC. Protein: CASSWGQRGEQYF.

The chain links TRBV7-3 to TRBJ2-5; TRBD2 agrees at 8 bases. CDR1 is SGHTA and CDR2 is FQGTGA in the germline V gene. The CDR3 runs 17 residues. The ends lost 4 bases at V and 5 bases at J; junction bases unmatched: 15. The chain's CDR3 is CASSSRPERGSLETQYF. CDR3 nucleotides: TGTGCCAGCAGCTCCCGGCCCGAGCGGGGGTCTCTGGAGACCCAGTACTTC.

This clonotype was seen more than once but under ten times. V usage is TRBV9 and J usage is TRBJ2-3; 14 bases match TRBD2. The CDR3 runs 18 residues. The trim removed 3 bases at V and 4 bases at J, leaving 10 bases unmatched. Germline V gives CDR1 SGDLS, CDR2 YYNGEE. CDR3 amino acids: CASSESTSGGAWADTQYF. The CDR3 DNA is TGTGCCAGCAGCGAGTCGACTAGCGGGGGGGCTTGGGCAGATACGCAGTATTTT.

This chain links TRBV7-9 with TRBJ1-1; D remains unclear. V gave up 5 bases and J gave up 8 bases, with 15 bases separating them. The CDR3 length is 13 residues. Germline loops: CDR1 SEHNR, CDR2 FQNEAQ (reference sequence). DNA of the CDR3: TGTGCCAGCAGCCAACTTGACCCCCACGAAGCTTTCTTT. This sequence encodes CASSQLDPHEAFF.

This CDR3 is CASRLAGDQETQYF. The CDR3 region has the DNA TGTGCCAGCAGGCTAGCGGGGGACCAAGAGACCCAGTACTTC. The gene calls are TRBV27 and TRBJ2-5; 10 bases map to TRBD2. Looked up from germline, CDR1 is MNHEY and CDR2 is SMNVEV (reference sequence). Trimming removed 6 bases from V and 0 bases from J; junction bases left unmatched: 1. The CDR3 has 14 amino acids.

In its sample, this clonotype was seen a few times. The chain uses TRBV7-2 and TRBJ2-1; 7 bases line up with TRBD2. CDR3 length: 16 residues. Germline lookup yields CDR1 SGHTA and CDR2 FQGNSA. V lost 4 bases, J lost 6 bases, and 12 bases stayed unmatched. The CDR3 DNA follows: TGTGCCAGCAGCTCCCCTACTAGCGAGGTTTTCAATGAGCAGTTCTTC. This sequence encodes CASSSPTSEVFNEQFF. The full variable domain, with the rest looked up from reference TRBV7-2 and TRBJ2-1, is GAGVSQSPSNKVTEKGKDVELRCDPISGHTALYWYRQSLGQGLEFLIYFQGNSAPDKSGLPSDRFSAERTGGSVSTLTIQRTQQEDSAVYLCASSSPTSEVFNEQFFGPGTRLTVL.

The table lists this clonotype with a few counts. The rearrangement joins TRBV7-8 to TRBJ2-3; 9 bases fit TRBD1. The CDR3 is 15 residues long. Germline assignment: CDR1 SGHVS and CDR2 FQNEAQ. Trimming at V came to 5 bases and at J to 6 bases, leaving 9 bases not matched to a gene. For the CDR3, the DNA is TGTGCCAGCAGCGGACCGGGACAGGGCCTCGATACGCAGTATTTT. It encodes CASSGPGQGLDTQYF.

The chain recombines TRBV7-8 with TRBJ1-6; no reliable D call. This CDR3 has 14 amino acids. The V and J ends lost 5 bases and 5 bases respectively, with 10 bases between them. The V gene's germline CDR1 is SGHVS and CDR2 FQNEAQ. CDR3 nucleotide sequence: TGTGCCAGCAGCCCCACATCCAATAATTCACCCCTCCACTTT. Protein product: CASSPTSNNSPLHF. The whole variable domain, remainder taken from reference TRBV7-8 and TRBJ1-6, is GAGVSQSPRYKVAKRGQDVALRCDPISGHVSLFWYQQALGQGPEFLTYFQNEAQLDKSGLPSDRFFAERPEGSVSTLKIQRTQQEDSAVYLCASSPTSNNSPLHFGNGTRLTVT.

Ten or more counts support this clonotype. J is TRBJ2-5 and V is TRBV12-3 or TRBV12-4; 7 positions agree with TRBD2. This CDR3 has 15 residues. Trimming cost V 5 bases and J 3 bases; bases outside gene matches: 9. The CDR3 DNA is TGTGCCAGCAGTGAAGGGCGCGGGGGAGAAGAGACCCAGTACTTC. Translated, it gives CASSEGRGGEETQYF.

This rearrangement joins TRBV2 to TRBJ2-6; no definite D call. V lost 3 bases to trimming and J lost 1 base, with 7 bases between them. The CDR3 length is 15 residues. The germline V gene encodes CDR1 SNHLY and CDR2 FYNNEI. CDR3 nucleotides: TGTGCCAGCAGTGAGGGGTGGTCTGGGGCCAACGTCCTGACTTTC. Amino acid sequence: CASSEGWSGANVLTF.

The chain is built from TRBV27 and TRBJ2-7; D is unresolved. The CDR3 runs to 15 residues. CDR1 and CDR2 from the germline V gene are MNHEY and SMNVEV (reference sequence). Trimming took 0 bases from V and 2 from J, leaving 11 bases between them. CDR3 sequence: CASSLSVLRAYEQYF. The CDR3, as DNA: TGTGCCAGCAGTTTATCGGTTCTCCGAGCCTACGAGCAGTACTTC.

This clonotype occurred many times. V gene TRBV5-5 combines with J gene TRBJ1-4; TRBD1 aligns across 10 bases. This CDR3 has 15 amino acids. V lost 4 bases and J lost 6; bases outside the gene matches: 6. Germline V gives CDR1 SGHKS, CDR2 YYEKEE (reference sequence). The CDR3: CASSPGDRGYEKLFF. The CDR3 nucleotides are TGTGCCAGCAGCCCAGGGGACAGGGGATATGAAAAACTGTTTTTT.

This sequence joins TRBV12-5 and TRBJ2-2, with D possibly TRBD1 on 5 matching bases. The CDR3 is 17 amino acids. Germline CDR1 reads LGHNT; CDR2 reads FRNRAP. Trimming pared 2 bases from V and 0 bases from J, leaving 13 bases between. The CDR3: CASGLKTVTTNTGELFF. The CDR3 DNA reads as TGTGCTAGTGGTTTGAAGACAGTGACGACGAACACCGGGGAGCTGTTTTTT.

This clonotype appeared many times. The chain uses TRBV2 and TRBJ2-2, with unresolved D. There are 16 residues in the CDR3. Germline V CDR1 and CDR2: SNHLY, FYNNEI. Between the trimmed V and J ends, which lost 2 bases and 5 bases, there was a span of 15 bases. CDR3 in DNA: TGTGCCAGCAGTGAAACCCGCCCAGTACCGACCGGGGAGCTGTTTTTT. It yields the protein CASSETRPVPTGELFF.

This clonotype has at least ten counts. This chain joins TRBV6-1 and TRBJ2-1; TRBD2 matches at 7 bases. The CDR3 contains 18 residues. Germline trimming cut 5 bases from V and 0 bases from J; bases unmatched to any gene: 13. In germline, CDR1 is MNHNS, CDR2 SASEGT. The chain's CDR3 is CASSPRGYLDSSYNEQFF. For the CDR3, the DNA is TGTGCCAGCAGTCCGCGGGGGTATCTGGATAGCTCCTACAATGAGCAGTTCTTC.

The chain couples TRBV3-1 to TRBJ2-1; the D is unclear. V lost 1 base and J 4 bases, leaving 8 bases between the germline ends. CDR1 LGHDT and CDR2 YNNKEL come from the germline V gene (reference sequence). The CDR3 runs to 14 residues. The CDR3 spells CASSQVGAYNEQFF. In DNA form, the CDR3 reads TGTGCCAGCAGCCAAGTTGGTGCATACAATGAGCAGTTCTTC.

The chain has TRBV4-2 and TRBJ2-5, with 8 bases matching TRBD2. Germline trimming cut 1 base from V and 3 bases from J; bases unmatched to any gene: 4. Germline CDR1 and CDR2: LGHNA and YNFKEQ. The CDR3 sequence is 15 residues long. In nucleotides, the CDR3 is TGTGCCAGCAGCCAAGGTTCAGCGGGGGAAGAGACCCAGTACTTC. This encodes CASSQGSAGEETQYF.

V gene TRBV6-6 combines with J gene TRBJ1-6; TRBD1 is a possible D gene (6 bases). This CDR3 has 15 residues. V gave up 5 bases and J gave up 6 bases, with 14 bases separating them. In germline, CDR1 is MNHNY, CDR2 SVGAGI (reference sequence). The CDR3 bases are TGTGCCAGCAGTAACCAACAGGGAGGTAATTCACCCCTCCACTTT. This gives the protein CASSNQQGGNSPLHF.

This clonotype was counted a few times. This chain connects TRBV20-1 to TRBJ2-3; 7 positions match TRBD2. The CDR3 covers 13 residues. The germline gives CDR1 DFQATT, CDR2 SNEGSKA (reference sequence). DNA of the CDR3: TGCAGCCCTGGGGGGGATGGCACAGATACGCAGTATTTT. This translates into CSPGGDGTDTQYF.

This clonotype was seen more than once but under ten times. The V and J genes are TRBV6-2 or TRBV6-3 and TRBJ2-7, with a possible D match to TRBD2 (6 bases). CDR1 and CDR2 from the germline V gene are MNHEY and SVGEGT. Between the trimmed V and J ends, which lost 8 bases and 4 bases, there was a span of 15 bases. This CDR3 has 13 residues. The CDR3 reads CASGLGGLYEQYF. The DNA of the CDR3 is TGTGCCAGCGGACTCGGGGGTTTGTACGAGCAGTACTTC.

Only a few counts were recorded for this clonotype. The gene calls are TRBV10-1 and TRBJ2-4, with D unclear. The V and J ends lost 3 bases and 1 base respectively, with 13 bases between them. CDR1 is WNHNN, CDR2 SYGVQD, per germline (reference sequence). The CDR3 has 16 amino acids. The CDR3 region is CASSEMESGAKNIQYF. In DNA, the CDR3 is TGCGCCAGCAGTGAAATGGAGTCCGGGGCCAAAAACATTCAGTACTTC.

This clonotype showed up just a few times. The CDR3 coding sequence is TGCAGTGCTATCATTAGCGGGGGGACCCAAGAGACCCAGTACTTC. Translating gives CSAIISGGTQETQYF. V is TRBV20-1 and J is TRBJ2-5; 10 nucleotides match TRBD2. Germline CDR1 DFQATT, CDR2 SNEGSKA (reference sequence). V was pared by 4 bases and J by 1 base, with 6 bases of the junction left unmatched. The CDR3 contains 15 residues.